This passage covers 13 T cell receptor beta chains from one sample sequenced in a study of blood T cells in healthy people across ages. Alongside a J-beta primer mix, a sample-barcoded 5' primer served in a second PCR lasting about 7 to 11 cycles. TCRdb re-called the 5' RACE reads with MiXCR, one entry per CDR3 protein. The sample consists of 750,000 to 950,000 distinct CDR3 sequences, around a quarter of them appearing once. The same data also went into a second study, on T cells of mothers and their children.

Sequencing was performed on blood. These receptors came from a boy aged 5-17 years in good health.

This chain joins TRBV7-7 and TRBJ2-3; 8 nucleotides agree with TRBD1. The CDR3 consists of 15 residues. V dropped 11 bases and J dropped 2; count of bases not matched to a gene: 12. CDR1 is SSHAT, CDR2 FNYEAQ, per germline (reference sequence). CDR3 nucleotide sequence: TGTGCCTTCCCTCAACCGACAGGGGACACAGATACGCAGTATTTT. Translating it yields CAFPQPTGDTDTQYF.

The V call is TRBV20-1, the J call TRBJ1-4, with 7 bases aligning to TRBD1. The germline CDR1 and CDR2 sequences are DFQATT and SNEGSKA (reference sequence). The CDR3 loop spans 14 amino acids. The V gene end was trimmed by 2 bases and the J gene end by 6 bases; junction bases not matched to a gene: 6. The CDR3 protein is CSARPGTDDEKLFF. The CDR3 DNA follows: TGCAGTGCTAGACCCGGGACAGATGATGAAAAACTGTTTTTT.

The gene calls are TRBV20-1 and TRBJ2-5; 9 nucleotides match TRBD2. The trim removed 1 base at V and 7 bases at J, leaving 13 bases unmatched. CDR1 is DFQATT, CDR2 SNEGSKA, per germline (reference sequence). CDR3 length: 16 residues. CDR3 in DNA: TGCAGTGCTAGAGTCCAAGCGGGGGGACCCCCGAGGACCCAGTACTTC. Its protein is CSARVQAGGPPRTQYF.

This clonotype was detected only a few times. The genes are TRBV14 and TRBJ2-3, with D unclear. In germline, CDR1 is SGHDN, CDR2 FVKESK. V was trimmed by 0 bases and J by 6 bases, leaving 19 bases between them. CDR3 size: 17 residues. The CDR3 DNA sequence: TGTGCCAGCAGCCAAGAATTTGCAGGAAAGGCCTTGGATACGCAGTATTTT. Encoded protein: CASSQEFAGKALDTQYF.

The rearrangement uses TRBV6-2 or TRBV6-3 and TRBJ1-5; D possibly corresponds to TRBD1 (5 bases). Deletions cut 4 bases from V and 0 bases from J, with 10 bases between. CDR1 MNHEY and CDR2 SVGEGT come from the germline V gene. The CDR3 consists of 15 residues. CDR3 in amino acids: CASSSPDISNQPQHF. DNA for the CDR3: TGTGCCAGCAGTTCCCCGGACATTAGCAATCAGCCCCAGCATTTT.

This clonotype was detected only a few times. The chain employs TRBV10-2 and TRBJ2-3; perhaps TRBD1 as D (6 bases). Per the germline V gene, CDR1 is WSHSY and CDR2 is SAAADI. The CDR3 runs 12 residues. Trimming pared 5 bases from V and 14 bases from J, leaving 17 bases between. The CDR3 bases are TGCGCCAGCAGTCCGGACAGAAACGGCCGGTATTTT. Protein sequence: CASSPDRNGRYF.

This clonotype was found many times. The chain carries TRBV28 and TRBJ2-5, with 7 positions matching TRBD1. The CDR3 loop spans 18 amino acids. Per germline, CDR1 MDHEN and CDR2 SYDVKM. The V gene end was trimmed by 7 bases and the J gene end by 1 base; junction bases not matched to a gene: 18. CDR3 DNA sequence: TGTGCCAGCAAGAACAATCCCGCCTACAGGGGTTTCCAAGAGACCCAGTACTTC. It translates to CASKNNPAYRGFQETQYF.

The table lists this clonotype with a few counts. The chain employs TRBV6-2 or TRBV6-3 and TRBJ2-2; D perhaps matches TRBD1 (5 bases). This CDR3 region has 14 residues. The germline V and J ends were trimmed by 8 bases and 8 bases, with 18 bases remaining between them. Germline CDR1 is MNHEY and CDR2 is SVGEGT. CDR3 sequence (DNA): TGTGCCAGCGGCCGGACATTGACGGCTGGGGAGCTGTTTTTT. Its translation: CASGRTLTAGELFF.

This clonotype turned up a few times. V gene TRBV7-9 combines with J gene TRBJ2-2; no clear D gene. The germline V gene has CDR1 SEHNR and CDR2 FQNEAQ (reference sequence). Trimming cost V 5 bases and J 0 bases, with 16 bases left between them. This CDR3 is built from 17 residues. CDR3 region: CASSVGRTTANTGELFF. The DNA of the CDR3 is TGTGCCAGCAGCGTTGGAAGGACGACCGCGAACACCGGGGAGCTGTTTTTT. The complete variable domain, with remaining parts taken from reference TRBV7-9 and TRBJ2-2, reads DTGVSQNPRHKITKRGQNVTFRCDPISEHNRLYWYRQTLGQGPEFLTYFQNEAQLEKSRLLSDRFSAERPKGSFSTLEIQRTEQGDSAMYLCASSVGRTTANTGELFFGEGSRLTVL.

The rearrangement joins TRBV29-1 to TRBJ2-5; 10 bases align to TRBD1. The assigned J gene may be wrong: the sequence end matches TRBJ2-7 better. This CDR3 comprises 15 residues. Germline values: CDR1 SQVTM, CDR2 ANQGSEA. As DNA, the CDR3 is TGCAGCGTTGAAGGCCGGGACAGGGGAACCTACGAGCAGTACTTC. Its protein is CSVEGRDRGTYEQYF.

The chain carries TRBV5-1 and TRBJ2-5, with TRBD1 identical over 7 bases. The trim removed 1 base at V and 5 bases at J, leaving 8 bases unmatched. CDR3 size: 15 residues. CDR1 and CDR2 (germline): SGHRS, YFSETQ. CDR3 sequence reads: CASSLRGGWEETQYF. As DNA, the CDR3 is TGCGCCAGCAGCTTGAGAGGGGGCTGGGAGGAGACCCAGTACTTC.

CDR3 nucleotide sequence: TGCGCCAGCAGCCAATCACCTAGCGGGGGGAGCACAGATACGCAGTATTTT. Translation: CASSQSPSGGSTDTQYF. This sequence joins TRBV4-1 and TRBJ2-3, with 11 nucleotides matching TRBD2. CDR1 is MGHRA and CDR2 is YSYEKL in the germline V gene. Trimming at V came to 2 bases and at J to 0 bases, leaving 4 bases not matched to a gene. CDR3 size: 17 residues.

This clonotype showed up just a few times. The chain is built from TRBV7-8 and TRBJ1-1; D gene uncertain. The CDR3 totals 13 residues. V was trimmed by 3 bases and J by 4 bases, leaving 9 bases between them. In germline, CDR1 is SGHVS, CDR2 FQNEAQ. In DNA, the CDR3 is TGTGCCAGCAGCTTTTTGGAGGGCACTGAAGCTTTCTTT. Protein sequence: CASSFLEGTEAFF.